These 32 T cell receptor beta chains were sequenced from one sample in a study of read filtering for tumor transcriptome and immune sequencing. This library used roughly 370 ng RNA and molecular barcoded adaptors spanning alpha/delta and beta/gamma chains. MiXCR, applied by TCRdb to the reads, yields one record per CDR3 protein. The table has over 450 distinct CDR3 sequences, 55% to 75% seen once; the top ten hold roughly two thirds. The sample comprised a population of CD138-negative cells sorted from bone marrow. These TCRs come from a donor aged 40 or older with multiple myeloma. This table probably holds off-target reads from a library built for another chain.

This clonotype was seen just once. The chain uses TRBV4-1 and TRBJ2-1; 9 bases align to TRBD1. Germline V gene data show CDR1 as MGHRA and CDR2 as YSYEKL. The CDR3 length is 14 residues. The junction had 3 bases not matched to a gene; V was cut back by 4 bases and J by 5 bases. In DNA, the CDR3 is TGCGCCAGCAGCCTGCGGGACAGGGACAATGAGCAGTTCTTC. Residues: CASSLRDRDNEQFF.

The chain joins TRBV20-1 to TRBJ2-7, with 10 bases matching TRBD1. The CDR3 has 13 residues. CDR1 is DFQATT and CDR2 is SNEGSKA in the germline V gene (reference sequence). After removal of 5 bases from V and 2 bases from J, the junction contained 3 bases not matched to a gene. The CDR3 DNA reads as TGCAGTGCTCAGACAGGGGGCCCCTACGAGCAGTACTTC. It specifies CSAQTGGPYEQYF.

The chain is built from TRBV24-1 and TRBJ2-1; D gene ambiguous. This CDR3 contains 11 residues. The germline V and J ends were trimmed by 5 bases and 7 bases, with 5 bases remaining between them. Germline lookup yields CDR1 KGHDR and CDR2 SFDVKD. The DNA for the CDR3 is TGTGCCACCAGTGTGGGTAATGAGCAGTTCTTC. It yields the protein CATSVGNEQFF.

This clonotype has more than one count but fewer than ten. The chain is built from TRBV5-1 and TRBJ2-1, with TRBD2 matching 11 bases. This CDR3 has 16 amino acids. Trimming cost V 4 bases and J 7 bases; bases outside gene matches: 10. Germline CDR1 and CDR2: SGHRS and YFSETQ. The CDR3 nucleotides are TGCGCCAGCAGCCCCTATTTAGCGGGGGGGCCTAATGAGCAGTTCTTC. It is translated as CASSPYLAGGPNEQFF.

A remark on this clonotype: One end of the junction fails to match germline, which may point to a read error. The chain links TRBV2 to TRBJ2-7; 9 positions match TRBD1. The CDR3 runs 12 residues. In germline, CDR1 is SNHLY, CDR2 FYNNEI. The CDR3 DNA is TGTGCCGGCAGCGGGACAGGGTTCGAGCAGTACTTC. Residues: CAGSGTGFEQYF.

The rearrangement uses TRBV29-1 and TRBJ2-1, with TRBD2 identical over 7 bases. With 5 bases clipped from V and 7 bases from J, the junction kept 8 bases outside the gene matches. CDR3 length equals 13 residues. In germline, CDR1 is SQVTM, CDR2 ANQGSEA. This CDR3 is CSVPWEGQNEQFF. CDR3 in DNA: TGCAGCGTTCCGTGGGAGGGCCAAAATGAGCAGTTCTTC.

The chain combines TRBV20-1 with TRBJ1-1; D possibly corresponds to TRBD1 (5 bases). Germline-derived CDR1 and CDR2 are DFQATT and SNEGSKA (reference sequence). The ends were cut back, 5 bases at V and 0 bases at J, with 10 bases in the middle. This CDR3 is 13 amino acids long. CDR3 DNA: TGCAGTGCTTCCGGGGGGGTGAACACTGAAGCTTTCTTT. Amino acid sequence: CSASGGVNTEAFF.

This clonotype was seen only a few times. V and J are TRBV6-5 and TRBJ2-2, with D uncertain. The V gene's germline CDR1 is MNHEY and CDR2 SVGAGI. The CDR3 covers 13 residues. V dropped 2 bases and J dropped 6 bases, with 7 bases sitting between them. Here the CDR3 reads CASSYTSSGELFF. Here the CDR3 DNA reads TGTGCCAGCAGTTACACAAGCTCCGGGGAGCTGTTTTTT.

CDR3 region: CASSFSPDSSYNEQFF. The CDR3 nucleotides are TGTGCCAGCAGCTTCTCTCCGGACAGTTCCTACAATGAGCAGTTCTTC. V usage is TRBV7-3 and J usage is TRBJ2-1; D is perhaps TRBD1 (6 bases). Trimming removed 3 bases at V and 1 base at J, with 13 bases between. CDR3 length: 16 residues. Germline CDR1 reads SGHTA; CDR2 reads FQGTGA.

CDR3 residues: CASSHKTDGNSYEQYF. The CDR3 DNA sequence: TGCGCCAGCAGCCACAAGACGGACGGAAACTCCTACGAGCAGTACTTC. The J gene is TRBJ2-7, the V gene TRBV4-1; no firm D call. Germline-derived CDR1 and CDR2 are MGHRA and YSYEKL. CDR3 length equals 16 residues. Trimming shortened V by 3 bases and J by 0 bases, and 15 bases separated the two germline ends.

The CDR3 DNA reads as TGTGCCAGCAGTTTATTGGTTCAGCCCCAGCATTTT. Translation gives CASSLLVQPQHF. J is TRBJ1-5 and V is TRBV28; no firm D call. The germline V and J ends were trimmed by 1 base and 6 bases, with 4 bases remaining between them. The germline gives CDR1 MDHEN, CDR2 SYDVKM. This CDR3 region has 12 residues.

J is TRBJ1-2 and V is TRBV20-1; D is uncertain. From germline, CDR1 is DFQATT and CDR2 SNEGSKA (reference sequence). Trimming left V 6 bases short and J 6 bases short, with 8 bases between. The CDR3 sequence is 10 residues long. CDR3 sequence (DNA): TGCAGTGCCAGCCCGGATGGCTACACCTTC. As protein: CSASPDGYTF.

This clonotype was recorded once. The chain has TRBV7-3 and TRBJ1-4; D possibly corresponds to TRBD1 (5 bases). The V gene lost 7 bases and the J gene lost 2 bases, with 14 bases spanning the gap. Germline CDR1 and CDR2: SGHTA and FQGTGA. This CDR3 has 15 amino acids. CDR3 residues: CASKRGGGTNEKLFF. The DNA for the CDR3 is TGTGCCAGCAAACGGGGCGGTGGGACTAATGAAAAACTGTTTTTT.

The chain has TRBV11-3 and TRBJ1-1, with 9 bases identical to TRBD1. Trimming cost V 5 bases and J 6 bases; bases outside gene matches: 7. The CDR3 is 14 amino acids. Germline lookup yields CDR1 SGHNT and CDR2 YENEEA. In DNA form, the CDR3 reads TGTGCCAGCAGCCCTGGACAGGGGAGGGCTGAAGCTTTCTTT. It yields the protein CASSPGQGRAEAFF.

The V and J genes are TRBV20-1 and TRBJ2-3, with 9 bases that match TRBD1. CDR3 length equals 13 residues. Trimming at V came to 5 bases and at J to 4 bases, leaving 4 bases not matched to a gene. Germline assignment: CDR1 DFQATT and CDR2 SNEGSKA (reference sequence). In DNA, the CDR3 is TGCAGTGCTGGGGACAGGGTCGCAGATACGCAGTATTTT. Translation: CSAGDRVADTQYF.

In regard to this clonotype: Mismatch with germline at one junction end may stem from a read error. The V call is TRBV24-1, the J call TRBJ2-1; the D gene is possibly TRBD2 (7 bases). CDR1 is KGHDR, CDR2 SFDVKD, per germline. The CDR3 runs 15 residues. CDR3 DNA sequence: TGTGCCACCAGTGGGGGAGGGGGATCCTTCAATGAGCAGTTCTTC. As protein: CATSGGGGSFNEQFF.

Comment on this clonotype: This may be a read error: a much more frequent sequence differs by one nucleotide. The genes are TRBV2 and TRBJ1-1, with D perhaps matching TRBD1 (6 bases). The CDR3 contains 14 residues. The V end lost 8 bases, the J end lost 11 bases, and 24 bases lay between the germline ends. Per germline, CDR1 SNHLY and CDR2 FYNNEI. The CDR3 spells CASGGSPIQGAAFF. The CDR3 DNA sequence: TGTGCCAGCGGGGGAAGTCCGATACAGGGTGCGGCTTTCTTT.

Judged by abundance, this clonotype is large. The chain links TRBV7-6 to TRBJ2-1, with D possibly TRBD1 on 5 matching bases. This CDR3 is built from 11 residues. The germline CDR1 and CDR2 sequences are SGHVS and FNYEAQ. V lost 4 bases to trimming and J lost 7 bases, with 5 bases between them. CDR3: CASSSGNEQFF. The CDR3 DNA reads TGTGCCAGCAGCTCAGGGAATGAGCAGTTCTTC.

The gene calls are TRBV7-9 and TRBJ2-1; TRBD1 aligns across 7 bases. This CDR3 comprises 14 residues. V gave up 5 bases and J gave up 8 bases; unmatched junction bases: 9. Germline CDR1 and CDR2: SEHNR and FQNEAQ (reference sequence). The CDR3 region has the DNA TGTGCCAGCAGCCCAAGGGGGCAGGGGGATGAGCAGTTCTTC. Residues: CASSPRGQGDEQFF.

A few counts support this clonotype. J is TRBJ1-1 and V is TRBV29-1; unclear D gene. Germline V gene sequence: CDR1 SQVTM, CDR2 ANQGSEA. Between the trimmed V and J ends, which lost 4 bases and 3 bases, there was a span of 9 bases. The CDR3 sequence is 12 residues long. The CDR3 reads CSVVLTHTEAFF. The CDR3 DNA reads TGCAGCGTTGTACTGACCCACACTGAAGCTTTCTTT.

The rearrangement uses TRBV7-9 and TRBJ2-1; the D gene could be TRBD1 or TRBD2 (5 bases each). Germline CDR1 and CDR2: SEHNR and FQNEAQ (reference sequence). V was cut by 10 bases and J by 0 bases, with 13 bases left in between. The CDR3 contains 14 residues. The CDR3 is CATQGVSSYNEQFF. The CDR3 DNA reads as TGTGCCACCCAGGGAGTAAGCTCCTACAATGAGCAGTTCTTC.

The rearrangement links TRBV29-1 to TRBJ2-3, with TRBD1 matching 9 bases. J gave up 6 bases and V 3 bases, and 4 bases lay outside the gene matches. This CDR3 is 13 amino acids long. Germline CDR1 and CDR2: SQVTM and ANQGSEA. The CDR3 coding sequence is TGCAGCGTTGAGATGACAGGGGGGGATACGCAGTATTTT. It translates to CSVEMTGGDTQYF.

This rearrangement joins TRBV11-2 to TRBJ1-2; D is perhaps TRBD1 (6 bases). CDR3 size: 14 residues. Trimming took off 0 bases at V and 7 bases at J, with 12 bases between the two ends. Germline assignment: CDR1 SGHAT and CDR2 FQNNGV. In nucleotides, the CDR3 is TGTGCCAGCAGCTTAGACCACAGGGCTGTTGGCTACACCTTC. Translating it yields CASSLDHRAVGYTF.

About this clonotype: A junction end diverges from the germline sequence, so it may reflect a read error. V usage is TRBV28 and J usage is TRBJ1-2; 7 positions agree with TRBD1. CDR1 MDHEN and CDR2 SYDVKM come from the germline V gene. CDR3 length: 11 residues. CDR3 sequence (DNA): TGTGCCAGCAGCCGACAGGGTCGCTACACTTTC. Protein product: CASSRQGRYTF.

This clonotype is hyperexpanded. The chain joins TRBV7-9 to TRBJ1-4, with D uncertain. The V and J ends lost 8 bases and 3 bases respectively, with 13 bases between them. The CDR3 contains 14 residues. Germline CDR1 and CDR2: SEHNR and FQNEAQ (reference sequence). The CDR3 sequence is CASSRSDSNEKLFF. Here the CDR3 DNA reads TGTGCCAGCTCTAGGTCCGATTCTAATGAAAAACTGTTTTTT.

This chain uses TRBV19 with TRBJ1-5, with 10 bases identical to TRBD1. The ends lost 3 bases at V and 6 bases at J; junction bases unmatched: 8. The CDR3 has 16 residues. Germline lookup yields CDR1 LNHDA and CDR2 SQIVND (reference sequence). CDR3: CASSMLTGQGVQPQHF. CDR3 nucleotides: TGTGCCAGTAGTATGTTAACCGGACAGGGGGTTCAGCCCCAGCATTTT.

The chain links TRBV7-9 to TRBJ2-7; 7 nucleotides match TRBD2. Germline loops: CDR1 SEHNR, CDR2 FQNEAQ (reference sequence). Trimming cost V 6 bases and J 0 bases; bases outside gene matches: 8. This CDR3 region has 15 residues. The CDR3 coding sequence is TGTGCCAGCAGACTTTCTAGCGGCCCCTCCTACGAGCAGTACTTC. It encodes CASRLSSGPSYEQYF. The full variable domain, completed using reference TRBV7-9 and TRBJ2-7, is DTGVSQNPRHKITKRGQNVTFRCDPISEHNRLYWYRQTLGQGPEFLTYFQNEAQLEKSRLLSDRFSAERPKGSFSTLEIQRTEQGDSAMYLCASRLSSGPSYEQYFGPGTRLTVT.

This rearrangement joins TRBV7-9 to TRBJ2-1, with unresolved D. Germline loops: CDR1 SEHNR, CDR2 FQNEAQ (reference sequence). Trimming pared 2 bases from V and 10 bases from J, leaving 12 bases between. The CDR3 is 13 residues long. CDR3 sequence: CASSLQQLSEQFF. In DNA, the CDR3 is TGTGCCAGCAGCTTACAACAGTTGAGCGAGCAGTTCTTC.

The CDR3 DNA follows: TGTGCCAGCAGCTGGGGCCGAATTGGCTACACCTTC. Translating gives CASSWGRIGYTF. The chain couples TRBV7-9 to TRBJ1-2; TRBD1 might be the D (5 bases). CDR3 size: 12 residues. Deletions cut 4 bases from V and 7 bases from J, with 10 bases between. Germline V gene sequence: CDR1 SEHNR, CDR2 FQNEAQ (reference sequence).

This sequence joins TRBV24-1 and TRBJ1-1, with D unclear. This CDR3 comprises 12 residues. Trimming removed 4 bases from V and 5 bases from J, with 7 bases in between. Germline-derived CDR1 and CDR2 are KGHDR and SFDVKD. The CDR3 sequence is CATSDTGTEAFF. CDR3 coding DNA: TGTGCCACCAGTGACACCGGGACTGAAGCTTTCTTT.

This clonotype was detected only a few times. This chain joins TRBV29-1 and TRBJ2-1; D is tentatively TRBD1 or TRBD2 (5 bases each). Trimming took off 7 bases at V and 6 bases at J, with 22 bases between the two ends. The CDR3 length is 15 residues. Germline-derived CDR1 and CDR2 are SQVTM and ANQGSEA. CDR3 loop: CSAAIMSGPFNEQFF. The CDR3 nucleotides read TGCAGCGCCGCGATAATGTCGGGACCCTTCAATGAGCAGTTCTTC.

The chain has TRBV10-2 and TRBJ2-1; TRBD2 matches at 8 bases. The V gene end was trimmed by 4 bases and the J gene end by 7 bases; junction bases not matched to a gene: 3. This CDR3 region has 13 residues. Germline loops: CDR1 WSHSY, CDR2 SAAADI. The CDR3 DNA reads as TGCGCCAGCAGTGTGGTAGCGGGGAATGAGCAGTTCTTC. Translation: CASSVVAGNEQFF.